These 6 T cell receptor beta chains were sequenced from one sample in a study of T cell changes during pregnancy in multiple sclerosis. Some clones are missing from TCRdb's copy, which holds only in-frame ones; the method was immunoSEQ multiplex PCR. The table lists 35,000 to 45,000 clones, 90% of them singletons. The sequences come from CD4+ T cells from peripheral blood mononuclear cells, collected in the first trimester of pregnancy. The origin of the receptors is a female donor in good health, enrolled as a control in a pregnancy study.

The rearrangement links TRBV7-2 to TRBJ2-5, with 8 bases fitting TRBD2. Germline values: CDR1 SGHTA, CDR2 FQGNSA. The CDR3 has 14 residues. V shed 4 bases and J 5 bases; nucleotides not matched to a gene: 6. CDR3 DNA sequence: TGTGCCAGCAGCTACGCCGGGGGGGCGGAGACCCAGTACTTC. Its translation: CASSYAGGAETQYF.

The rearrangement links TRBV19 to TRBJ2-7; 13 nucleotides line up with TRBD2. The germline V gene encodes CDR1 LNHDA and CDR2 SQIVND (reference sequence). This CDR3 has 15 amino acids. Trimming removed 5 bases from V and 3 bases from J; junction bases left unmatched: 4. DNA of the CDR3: TGTGCCAGTAGTTGGACTAGCGGGGGTGGCTACGAGCAGTACTTC. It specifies CASSWTSGGGYEQYF.

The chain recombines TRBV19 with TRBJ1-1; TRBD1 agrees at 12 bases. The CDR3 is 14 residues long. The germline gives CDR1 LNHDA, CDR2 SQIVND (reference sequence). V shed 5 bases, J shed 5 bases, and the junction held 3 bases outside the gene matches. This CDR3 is CASSGTGGWTEAFF. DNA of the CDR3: TGTGCCAGTAGTGGGACAGGGGGCTGGACTGAAGCTTTCTTT.

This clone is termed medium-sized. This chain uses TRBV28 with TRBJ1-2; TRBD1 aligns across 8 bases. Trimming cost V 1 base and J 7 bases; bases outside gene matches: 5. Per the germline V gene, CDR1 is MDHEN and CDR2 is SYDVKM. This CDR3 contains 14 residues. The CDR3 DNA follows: TGTGCCAGCAGTTTATTACAGGGGGGAAGTGGCTACACCTTC. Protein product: CASSLLQGGSGYTF.

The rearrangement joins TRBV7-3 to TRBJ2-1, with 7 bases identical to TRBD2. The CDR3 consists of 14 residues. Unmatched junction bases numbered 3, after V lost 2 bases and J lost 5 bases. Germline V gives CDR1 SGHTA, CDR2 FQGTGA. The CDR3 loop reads CASSLAGDHNEQFF. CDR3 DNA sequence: TGTGCCAGCAGCTTAGCGGGGGACCACAATGAGCAGTTCTTC.

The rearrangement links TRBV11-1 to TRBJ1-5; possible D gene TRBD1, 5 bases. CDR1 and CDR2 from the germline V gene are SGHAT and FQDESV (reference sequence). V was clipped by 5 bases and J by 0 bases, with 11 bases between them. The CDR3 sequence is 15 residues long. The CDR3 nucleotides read TGTGCCAGCAGCCCGGGACTGAATAGCAATCAGCCCCAGCATTTT. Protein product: CASSPGLNSNQPQHF.